The 21 T cell receptor beta chains reported below all come from one sample, sequenced in a study of cytomegalovirus exposure and HLA in healthy donors. Primers: 60 Vbeta forward and 13 Jbeta reverse. Measured with immunoSEQ multiplex PCR; TCRdb has only the in-frame clones, and not every one. The sample includes hundreds of thousands of clones, around 80% of them seen just once. The material sequenced was PBMCs. Receptor source: a man aged 40-49 years in good health and CMV-seropositive.

V gene TRBV9 combines with J gene TRBJ1-1; tentative D call: TRBD1 (6 bases). The CDR3 is 13 amino acids. V dropped 3 bases and J dropped 6 bases, with 12 bases sitting between them. Germline-derived CDR1 and CDR2 are SGDLS and YYNGEE. CDR3 sequence: CASSEGQGSEAFF. CDR3 nucleotides: TGTGCCAGCAGCGAGGGCCAGGGGTCTGAAGCTTTCTTT.

This chain uses TRBV6-5 with TRBJ2-7, with unresolved D. Germline assignment: CDR1 MNHEY and CDR2 SVGAGI. The CDR3 totals 14 residues. Trimming cost V 5 bases and J 3 bases, with 14 bases left between them. DNA for the CDR3: TGTGCCAGCAGTCCTACTCTAGTGTACTACGAGCAGTACTTC. Translation: CASSPTLVYYEQYF.

This clone has only one observation. V gene TRBV6-5 combines with J gene TRBJ1-2; D uncertain. Germline assignment: CDR1 MNHEY and CDR2 SVGAGI. CDR3 length: 15 residues. Trimming removed 6 bases at V and 2 bases at J, with 16 bases between. In DNA form, the CDR3 reads TGTGCCAGCAGAAAGACCGCAGGAACCAACTATGGCTACACCTTC. Its protein is CASRKTAGTNYGYTF.

This clone showed up just once. The identical CDR3 is also encoded by other nucleotide sequences in the sample. The chain carries TRBV19 and TRBJ1-2; 9 nucleotides agree with TRBD1. Germline V CDR1 and CDR2: LNHDA, SQIVND (reference sequence). CDR3 length: 14 residues. J was trimmed by 2 bases and V by 4 bases; bases with no gene match: 2. For the CDR3, the DNA is TGTGCCAGTAGTAAGGACAGGGGAAACTATGGCTACACCTTC. Translated: CASSKDRGNYGYTF.

The chain couples TRBV21-1 to TRBJ2-7; TRBD2, the table's D call, lacks a check against the DNA. TRBV21-1 is recorded as a pseudogene. The CDR3 covers 13 residues. CDR3: CASSPGGLYEQYV. CDR3 nucleotide sequence: TGTGCCAGCAGCCCCGGGGGTCTCTACGAGCAGTACGTC.

The V and J genes are TRBV2 and TRBJ2-7; TRBD2 matches at 10 bases. Germline CDR1 is SNHLY and CDR2 is FYNNEI. This CDR3 spans 14 amino acids. The ends lost 7 bases at V and 3 bases at J; junction bases unmatched: 6. This CDR3 reads CASTSSGSSYEQYV. The DNA of the CDR3 is TGTGCCAGCACCTCTAGCGGGAGCAGCTACGAGCAGTACGTC.

The rearrangement joins TRBV15 to TRBJ2-3, with 10 bases fitting TRBD2. Germline assignment: CDR1 LNHNV and CDR2 YYDKDF (reference sequence). Germline trimming cut 0 bases from V and 3 bases from J; bases unmatched to any gene: 3. CDR3 length: 16 residues. Written as DNA, the CDR3 is TGTGCCACCAGCAGAGACCTAGCGGGAGTTACAGATACGCAGTATTTT. This codes for CATSRDLAGVTDTQYF.

Concerning this clone itself: Its ends do not fully match the called genes, so a read error is possible. The gene calls are TRBV15 and TRBJ1-5; possibly TRBD1 for D (5 bases). The CDR3 sequence is 15 residues long. Germline loops: CDR1 LNHNV, CDR2 YYDKDF (reference sequence). Here the CDR3 reads CAASIFGGSNQPQHF. For the CDR3, the DNA is TGTGCCGCCAGCATATTCGGGGGTAGCAATCAGCCCCAGCATTTT.

V usage is TRBV4-1 and J usage is TRBJ2-5, with D possibly matching TRBD1 (6 bases). Germline loops: CDR1 MGHRA, CDR2 YSYEKL. CDR3 length equals 13 residues. The V end was cut by 6 bases, the J end by 2 bases, with 10 bases between. This CDR3 reads CASRDQGQETQYF. Here the CDR3 DNA reads TGCGCCAGCAGGGACCAGGGGCAAGAGACCCAGTACTTC.

This sequence joins TRBV5-1 and TRBJ2-3, with 9 bases that match TRBD1. With 4 bases clipped from V and 3 bases from J, the junction kept 6 bases outside the gene matches. CDR3 length: 15 amino acids. Germline V lookup: CDR1 SGHRS, CDR2 YFSETQ. CDR3 nucleotide sequence: TGCGCCAGCAGCGAAGGGACAGGGTTTACAGATACGCAGTATTTT. Its protein is CASSEGTGFTDTQYF. The full variable domain, completed using reference TRBV5-1 and TRBJ2-3, is KAGVTQTPRYLIKTRGQQVTLSCSPISGHRSVSWYQQTPGQGLQFLFEYFSETQRNKGNFPGRFSGRQFSNSRSEMNVSTLELGDSALYLCASSEGTGFTDTQYFGPGTRLTVL.

V is TRBV7-3 and J is TRBJ2-3; D gene unclear. CDR1 is SGHTA and CDR2 is FQGTGA in the germline V gene. V lost 2 bases to trimming and J lost 2 bases, with 5 bases between them. This CDR3 has 13 residues. Here the CDR3 reads CASSLEATDTQYF. In DNA, the CDR3 is TGTGCCAGCAGCTTAGAGGCCACAGATACGCAGTATTTT.

The chain employs TRBV5-4 and TRBJ2-1, with D hard to call. V dropped 5 bases and J dropped 6 bases, with 9 bases sitting between them. CDR1 is SGHNT, CDR2 YYREEE, per germline (reference sequence). This CDR3 comprises 12 residues. In DNA form, the CDR3 reads TGTGCCAGCAGTTCCCCAATCAATGAGCAGTTCTTC. This translates into CASSSPINEQFF.

The sample holds one count of this clone. V usage is TRBV6-5 and J usage is TRBJ2-7, with 7 bases lining up with TRBD2. This CDR3 has 12 amino acids. Trimming at V came to 10 bases and at J to 1 base, leaving 4 bases not matched to a gene. Germline CDR1 reads MNHEY; CDR2 reads SVGAGI. CDR3 bases: TGTGCCACCCATAGCGGGTCCTACGAGCAGTACTTC. It codes for CATHSGSYEQYF.

The CDR3 DNA is TGTGCCATCAGCACGGGACTAGCGACAGATACGCAGTATTTT. This sequence encodes CAISTGLATDTQYF. The chain carries TRBV10-3 and TRBJ2-3; 10 positions agree with TRBD2. The germline V gene has CDR1 ENHRY and CDR2 SYGVKD. This CDR3 is built from 14 residues. Germline trimming cut 6 bases from V and 3 bases from J; bases unmatched to any gene: 3.

This clone appeared a few times. The genes are TRBV7-6 and TRBJ2-3; D uncertain. The CDR3 consists of 15 residues. The V end was cut by 5 bases, the J end by 2 bases, with 14 bases between. Germline V gene sequence: CDR1 SGHVS, CDR2 FNYEAQ. The CDR3 spells CASSPEVGFTDTQYF. CDR3 DNA: TGTGCCAGCAGCCCCGAGGTCGGATTCACAGATACGCAGTATTTT.

V usage is TRBV5-1 and J usage is TRBJ2-1; D remains ambiguous. This CDR3 comprises 16 residues. CDR1 SGHRS and CDR2 YFSETQ come from the germline V gene. With 3 bases removed from V and 4 bases from J, the gap between germline ends came to 17 bases. The DNA of the CDR3 is TGCGCCAGCAGCTCCACCCTTGGTGGCGGTTACAATGAGCAGTTCTTC. It yields the protein CASSSTLGGGYNEQFF.

The chain combines TRBV21-1 with TRBJ2-7; the table's D call, TRBD1, has no DNA check behind it. TRBV21-1 is a pseudogene locus. The CDR3 contains 14 residues. The CDR3 DNA is TGTGCCAGCAGGGGTCAGGCGCATAGGTACGAGCAGTACGTC. Translating gives CASRGQAHRYEQYV.

The genes are TRBV5-5 and TRBJ1-5, with 9 bases lining up with TRBD1. Germline V gene sequence: CDR1 SGHKS, CDR2 YYEKEE (reference sequence). The junction had 6 bases not matched to a gene; V was cut back by 4 bases and J by 4 bases. This CDR3 has 15 amino acids. The CDR3 nucleotides read TGTGCCAGCAGCCGGGACAGGGTAACTAATCAGCCCCAGCATTTT. Its translation is CASSRDRVTNQPQHF.

The CDR3 coding sequence is TGTGCCTGGAGTTTGGGACAAAGCACAGATACGCAGTATTTT. It yields the protein CAWSLGQSTDTQYF. V and J are TRBV30 and TRBJ2-3, with D tentatively TRBD1 (6 bases). The V gene's germline CDR1 is GTSNPN and CDR2 SVGIG (reference sequence). V was shortened by 2 bases and J by 0 bases, with 9 bases between the two germline ends. The CDR3 totals 14 residues.

V is TRBV4-1 and J is TRBJ1-5, with a weak D call TRBD1 (5 bases). The CDR3 sequence is 14 residues long. V gave up 2 bases and J gave up 4 bases, with 9 bases separating them. Germline values: CDR1 MGHRA, CDR2 YSYEKL. The CDR3 is CASSQSGLNQPQHF. Written as DNA, the CDR3 is TGCGCCAGCAGCCAATCAGGGCTTAATCAGCCCCAGCATTTT.

The chain uses TRBV7-9 and TRBJ2-3; D gene uncertain. With 0 bases removed from V and 2 bases from J, the gap between germline ends came to 12 bases. This CDR3 is 16 amino acids long. The germline gives CDR1 SEHNR, CDR2 FQNEAQ (reference sequence). As DNA, the CDR3 is TGTGCCAGCAGCTTAGCGGTGCCAGGTGCCACAGATACGCAGTATTTT. Residues: CASSLAVPGATDTQYF.